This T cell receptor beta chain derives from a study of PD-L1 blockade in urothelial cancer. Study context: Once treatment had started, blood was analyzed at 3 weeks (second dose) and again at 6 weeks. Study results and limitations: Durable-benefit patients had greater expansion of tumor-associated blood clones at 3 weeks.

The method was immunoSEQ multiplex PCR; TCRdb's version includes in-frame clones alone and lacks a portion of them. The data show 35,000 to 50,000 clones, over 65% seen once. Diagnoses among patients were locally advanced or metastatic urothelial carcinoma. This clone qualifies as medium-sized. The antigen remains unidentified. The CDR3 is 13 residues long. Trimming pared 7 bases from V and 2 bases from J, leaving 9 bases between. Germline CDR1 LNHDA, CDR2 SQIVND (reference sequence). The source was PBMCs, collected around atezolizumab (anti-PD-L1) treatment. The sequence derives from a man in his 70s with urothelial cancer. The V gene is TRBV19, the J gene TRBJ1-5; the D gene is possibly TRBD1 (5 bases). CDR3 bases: TGTGCCAGTAACAGGCAGGGCAATCAGCCCCAGCATTTT. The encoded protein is CASNRQGNQPQHF.